This T cell receptor beta chain was identified in a study of control samples from healthy donors and cancer patients. Clones were read by immunoSEQ multiplex PCR, and TCRdb kept only the in-frame ones, dropping some. Counted here are fewer than 95,000 clones, about 83% occurring once; the ten biggest clones make up over 2%. The CDR3 is made up of 16 amino acids. Trimming at V came to 0 bases and at J to 7 bases, leaving 8 bases not matched to a gene. Germline loops: CDR1 SGHDT, CDR2 YYEEEE. The sequencing sample was made of blood. The receptor was derived from a woman between 40 and 50 years old in good health. The J gene is TRBJ2-2, the V gene TRBV5-6; 8 nucleotides align to TRBD2. The CDR3 nucleotides are TGTGCCAGCAGCTTGGCAGAGAGCGGGGGAGTCGGGGAGCTGTTTTTT. Translation gives CASSLAESGGVGELFF.